One and the same sample provided the 26 T cell receptor beta chains below, sequenced in a study of blood T cell repertoires in COVID-19. Here immunoSEQ multiplex PCR was the method, and the copy in TCRdb shows in-frame clones only, minus some. The data hold roughly 250,000 clones, with 80% to 85% observed a single time. Sequenced material: peripheral blood. Receptors originate from a person aged 65-85 years with COVID-19, enrolled during active disease.

V and J are TRBV5-8 and TRBJ1-5, with D perhaps TRBD1 (6 bases). This CDR3 has 15 residues. Germline V CDR1 and CDR2: SGHTS, YDEGEE. Between the trimmed V and J ends, which lost 5 bases and 3 bases, there was a span of 15 bases. CDR3 protein: CASRYDRSYNQPQHF. The CDR3 region has the DNA TGTGCCAGCAGATACGACAGGTCTTACAATCAGCCCCAGCATTTT.

J is TRBJ2-3 and V is TRBV6-2 or TRBV6-3; D gene ambiguous. The V gene's germline CDR1 is MNHEY and CDR2 SVGEGT. V gave up 6 bases and J gave up 5 bases, with 12 bases separating them. This CDR3 is built from 13 residues. CDR3 bases: TGTGCCAGCAGCCCCCCTCGGAGAGATACGCAGTATTTT. Protein sequence: CASSPPRRDTQYF.

V is TRBV5-1 and J is TRBJ1-2; 10 nucleotides agree with TRBD1. The CDR3 is 17 residues long. Trimming took 4 bases from V and 6 from J; bases not matched to a gene: 15. The germline V gene encodes CDR1 SGHRS and CDR2 YFSETQ. In nucleotides, the CDR3 is TGCGCCAGCAGCCCCTCGAGGGACAGGGGTTCTGTGGATGGCTACACCTTC. It translates to CASSPSRDRGSVDGYTF.

The chain combines TRBV3-1 (or the pseudogene TRBV3-2) with TRBJ2-3; 8 bases fit TRBD2. The V segment lost 4 bases and the J segment 3 bases; nucleotides outside the gene matches: 9. Germline V gives CDR1 LGHDT, CDR2 YNNKEL (reference sequence). The CDR3 loop spans 16 amino acids. CDR3 in amino acids: CASSPQPSGWTDTQYF. The CDR3 region has the DNA TGTGCCAGCAGCCCTCAACCTAGCGGGTGGACAGATACGCAGTATTTT.

This chain uses TRBV14 with TRBJ1-4, with TRBD1 matching over 7 bases. CDR3 length: 14 residues. Trimming at V came to 3 bases and at J to 7 bases, leaving 5 bases not matched to a gene. In germline, CDR1 is SGHDN, CDR2 FVKESK. In DNA form, the CDR3 reads TGTGCCAGCAGCCAGGGATACAGGGGTGAAAAACTGTTTTTT. Amino acid sequence: CASSQGYRGEKLFF. The whole variable domain, filled in from reference TRBV14 and TRBJ1-4, reads EAGVTQFPSHSVIEKGQTVTLRCDPISGHDNLYWYRRVMGKEIKFLLHFVKESKQDESGMPNNRFLAERTGGTYSTLKVQPAELEDSGVYFCASSQGYRGEKLFFGSGTQLSVL.

This chain uses TRBV2 with TRBJ1-5; 9 bases are a match to TRBD1. In germline, CDR1 is SNHLY, CDR2 FYNNEI. Trimming at V came to 4 bases and at J to 7 bases, leaving 5 bases not matched to a gene. The CDR3 runs to 14 residues. The CDR3: CASSGTGEWQPQHF. The CDR3 DNA reads TGTGCCAGCAGTGGGACAGGGGAGTGGCAGCCCCAGCATTTT.

The chain links TRBV7-2 to TRBJ1-1, with a possible D match to TRBD1 (5 bases). The germline gives CDR1 SGHTA, CDR2 FQGNSA. Trimming removed 3 bases from V and 4 bases from J, with 12 bases in between. This CDR3 is 14 amino acids long. The DNA for the CDR3 is TGTGCCAGCAGCTTGGTCAGGGAGGGCACTGAAGCTTTCTTT. Its protein product is CASSLVREGTEAFF.

This rearrangement joins TRBV19 to TRBJ1-2; 8 bases align to TRBD1. Germline V lookup: CDR1 LNHDA, CDR2 SQIVND (reference sequence). The CDR3 runs to 15 residues. V lost 3 bases and J lost 5; bases outside the gene matches: 8. The CDR3 protein is CASSIGDRPSYGYTF. Written as DNA, the CDR3 is TGTGCCAGTAGTATTGGGGACAGGCCCTCATATGGCTACACCTTC.

The CDR3 DNA reads as TGCGCCAGCAGCCAAGAGGGGACAGGGCAGACTGAAGCTTTCTTT. It specifies CASSQEGTGQTEAFF. The chain recombines TRBV4-1 with TRBJ1-1, with TRBD1 matching over 9 bases. V gave up 0 bases and J gave up 5 bases; unmatched junction bases: 4. The CDR3 is made up of 15 amino acids. Per germline, CDR1 MGHRA and CDR2 YSYEKL.

The chain has TRBV6-5 and TRBJ2-3, with D unresolved. The germline V and J ends were trimmed by 2 bases and 3 bases, with 9 bases remaining between them. The CDR3 sequence is 14 residues long. Germline loops: CDR1 MNHEY, CDR2 SVGAGI. CDR3 in amino acids: CASSYRLTTDTQYF. In nucleotides, the CDR3 is TGTGCCAGCAGTTACCGCCTTACTACAGATACGCAGTATTTT.

V and J are TRBV7-3 and TRBJ2-5, with 8 bases fitting TRBD1. The trim removed 5 bases at V and 4 bases at J, leaving 9 bases unmatched. The CDR3 runs 15 residues. Germline values: CDR1 SGHTA, CDR2 FQGTGA. CDR3 in amino acids: CASSEQGGRRETQYF. The CDR3 nucleotides read TGTGCCAGCAGCGAACAGGGGGGTCGAAGAGAGACCCAGTACTTC.

This chain links TRBV6-5 with TRBJ1-6; D uncertain. This CDR3 comprises 14 residues. With 6 bases removed from V and 10 bases from J, the gap between germline ends came to 16 bases. Germline V gene sequence: CDR1 MNHEY, CDR2 SVGAGI. CDR3 DNA sequence: TGTGCCAGCAGCCGGGGAGAAACTTTATCACCCCTCCACTTT. It codes for CASSRGETLSPLHF.

The chain combines TRBV29-1 with TRBJ2-1; TRBD1 agrees at 10 bases. CDR1 and CDR2 (germline): SQVTM, ANQGSEA. The CDR3 loop spans 16 amino acids. With 5 bases clipped from V and 2 bases from J, the junction kept 9 bases outside the gene matches. This CDR3 is CSVRGAGTGAYNEQFF. CDR3 coding DNA: TGCAGCGTTCGGGGGGCCGGGACAGGGGCCTACAATGAGCAGTTCTTC.

The chain combines TRBV27 with TRBJ1-4; D is possibly TRBD1 (6 bases). Germline CDR1 and CDR2: MNHEY and SMNVEV (reference sequence). Trimming pared 6 bases from V and 6 bases from J, leaving 20 bases between. This CDR3 has 16 amino acids. CDR3 DNA sequence: TGTGCCAGCAGACCAAGGGGGGGGTTAAAGGATGAAAAACTGTTTTTT. Its translation is CASRPRGGLKDEKLFF.

This clone showed up just once. The chain couples TRBV7-2 to TRBJ1-1, with D unclear. V was pared by 3 bases and J by 0 bases, with 11 bases between. In germline, CDR1 is SGHTA, CDR2 FQGNSA. CDR3 length: 15 residues. The CDR3 DNA reads TGTGCCAGCAGCTTTCCCAGTTATCTGAACACTGAAGCTTTCTTT. Protein product: CASSFPSYLNTEAFF.

The chain couples TRBV7-9 to TRBJ2-2, with D possibly matching TRBD1 (6 bases). Per germline, CDR1 SEHNR and CDR2 FQNEAQ (reference sequence). There are 13 residues in the CDR3. The V end was cut by 4 bases, the J end by 3 bases, with 6 bases between. CDR3 sequence (DNA): TGTGCCAGCAGCTCAGGGGACACCGGGGAGCTGTTTTTT. This gives the protein CASSSGDTGELFF.

The chain joins TRBV10-3 to TRBJ1-4, with 7 bases that match TRBD1. V dropped 3 bases and J dropped 5; count of bases not matched to a gene: 3. This CDR3 contains 14 residues. Looked up from germline, CDR1 is ENHRY and CDR2 is SYGVKD. As DNA, the CDR3 is TGTGCCATCAGTGAAGGGGGCGTCAATGAAAAACTGTTTTTT. This gives the protein CAISEGGVNEKLFF.

V gene TRBV6-5 combines with J gene TRBJ2-7; TRBD1 aligns across 10 bases. The V gene end was trimmed by 7 bases and the J gene end by 6 bases; junction bases not matched to a gene: 9. CDR1 MNHEY and CDR2 SVGAGI come from the germline V gene. The CDR3 is made up of 14 amino acids. CDR3 amino acids: CASTTDRGVAEQYF. CDR3 DNA sequence: TGTGCCAGCACCACGGACAGGGGGGTGGCCGAGCAGTACTTC.

The rearrangement links TRBV6-5 to TRBJ1-1; no firm D call. Germline V gene lookup returns CDR1 MNHEY and CDR2 SVGAGI. The CDR3 sequence is 13 residues long. Trimming left V 4 bases short and J 4 bases short, with 10 bases between. The CDR3 region is CASSFLSGTEAFF. The DNA for the CDR3 is TGTGCCAGCAGTTTCCTGAGCGGCACTGAAGCTTTCTTT.

The gene calls are TRBV30 and TRBJ2-5, with D possibly TRBD1 on 5 matching bases. Trimming pared 6 bases from V and 4 bases from J, leaving 27 bases between. Germline V lookup: CDR1 GTSNPN, CDR2 SVGIG (reference sequence). This CDR3 contains 17 residues. The CDR3 here is CACPIKRWQGSAETQYF. In nucleotides, the CDR3 is TGTGCCTGCCCTATCAAAAGGTGGCAGGGCAGCGCAGAGACCCAGTACTTC. The full variable domain, in which reference TRBV30 and TRBJ2-5 provide the parts outside the CDR3, is SQTIHQWPATLVQPVGSPLSLECTVEGTSNPNLYWYRQAAGRGLQLLFYSVGIGQISSEVPQNLSASRPQDRQFILSSKKLLLSDSGFYLCACPIKRWQGSAETQYFGPGTRLLVL.

The V gene is TRBV19, the J gene TRBJ2-5; D perhaps matches TRBD2 (5 bases). Between the trimmed V and J ends, which lost 5 bases and 5 bases, there was a span of 15 bases. The CDR3 contains 14 residues. Germline-derived CDR1 and CDR2 are LNHDA and SQIVND (reference sequence). The DNA for the CDR3 is TGTGCCAGTAGTTCTACTAGTTTAAGGGAGACCCAGTACTTC. It translates to CASSSTSLRETQYF.

This rearrangement joins TRBV6-5 to TRBJ1-2; TRBD1 matches 7 bases. There are 13 residues in the CDR3. Trimming cost V 8 bases and J 4 bases; bases outside gene matches: 7. Germline CDR1 MNHEY, CDR2 SVGAGI. CDR3 protein: CASLMTGSYGYTF. The CDR3 region has the DNA TGTGCCAGCCTCATGACAGGGTCCTATGGCTACACCTTC.

The rearrangement uses TRBV6-2 or TRBV6-3 and TRBJ2-7, with D uncertain. The CDR3 has 16 amino acids. The germline gives CDR1 MNHEY, CDR2 SVGEGT. V dropped 5 bases and J dropped 0 bases, with 17 bases sitting between them. The CDR3 protein is CASSQTRGPGSYEQYF. CDR3 DNA sequence: TGTGCCAGCAGTCAAACCCGTGGGCCAGGCTCCTACGAGCAGTACTTC.

This clone was counted between two and nine times. The chain carries TRBV6-5 and TRBJ2-7; D remains unclear. V dropped 3 bases and J dropped 2 bases, with 17 bases sitting between them. Germline CDR1 is MNHEY and CDR2 is SVGAGI. This CDR3 has 16 amino acids. The CDR3, as DNA: TGTGCCAGCAGTTATGGCGGTCGGGTGAGGACCTACGAGCAGTACTTC. The encoded protein is CASSYGGRVRTYEQYF.

This clone has just one count. V is TRBV5-1 and J is TRBJ1-6, with 7 nucleotides matching TRBD1. The CDR3 contains 15 residues. Trimming cost V 4 bases and J 9 bases; bases outside gene matches: 10. Germline assignment: CDR1 SGHRS and CDR2 YFSETQ. The CDR3 nucleotides read TGCGCCAGCAGCAGCTACAGGGGTATTGGTTCACCCCTCCACTTT. Protein product: CASSSYRGIGSPLHF.

In this sample, this clone turned up a few times. The chain carries TRBV7-3 and TRBJ1-1, with D hard to call. Germline lookup yields CDR1 SGHTA and CDR2 FQGTGA. With 1 base removed from V and 8 bases from J, the gap between germline ends came to 17 bases. The CDR3 has 15 amino acids. The CDR3 region has the DNA TGTGCCAGCAGCTTAAATTCGGCCCGATTCGGGGAAGCTTTCTTT. Protein sequence: CASSLNSARFGEAFF.